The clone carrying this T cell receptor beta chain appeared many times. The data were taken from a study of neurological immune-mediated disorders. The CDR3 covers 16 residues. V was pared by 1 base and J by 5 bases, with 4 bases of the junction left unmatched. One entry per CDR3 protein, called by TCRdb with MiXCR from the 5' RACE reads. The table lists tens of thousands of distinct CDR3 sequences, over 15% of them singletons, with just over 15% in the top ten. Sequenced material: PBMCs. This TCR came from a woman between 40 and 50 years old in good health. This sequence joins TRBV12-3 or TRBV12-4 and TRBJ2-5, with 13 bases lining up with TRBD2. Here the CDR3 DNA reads TGTGCCAGCAGTTTAGAAACGACTAGCGGGGGGGAGACCCAGTACTTC. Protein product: CASSLETTSGGETQYF.